Detailed here is one T cell receptor (beta chain). This record comes from a study of OX40 agonist ivuxolimab in advanced cancers. Study context: Partial responses were recorded for three patients, including one with hepatocellular carcinoma and two with cutaneous melanoma.

Using immunoSEQ multiplex PCR, the repertoire was profiled, and TCRdb retains in-frame clones only, with some absent. The repertoire consists of roughly 13,000 clones, with approximately 87% occurring once and the leading ten covering 5% to 7%. The germline CDR1 and CDR2 sequences are LNHDA and SQIVND (reference sequence). This CDR3 is built from 14 residues. Trimming left V 9 bases short and J 0 bases short, with 11 bases between. The chain recombines TRBV19 with TRBJ2-2, with D perhaps given as TRBD1 or TRBD2 (5 bases each). This TCR derives from an adult with an advanced solid tumor such as melanoma, head and neck, liver or kidney cancer. The source was CD4+ or CD8+ T cells sorted from blood, collected in a trial of the OX40 agonist ivuxolimab. The CDR3 loop is CASRGAPNTGELFF. CDR3 DNA sequence: TGTGCCAGCCGAGGGGCCCCGAACACCGGGGAGCTGTTTTTT.